The sequence of this TCR beta chain was determined in a study of T cell responses to AZD1222 COVID-19 vaccine. The repertoire was sequenced with immunoSEQ multiplex PCR; TCRdb's copy has only in-frame clones and lacks some. The profile shows 83,000 or so clones, roughly 82% of them singletons. Germline values: CDR1 SNHLY, CDR2 FYNNEI. V was pared by 6 bases and J by 8 bases, with 11 bases of the junction left unmatched. CDR3 length equals 15 residues. This chain joins TRBV2 and TRBJ2-1; TRBD2 matches at 9 bases. The starting material was peripheral blood, obtained on day 0 of AZD1222 vaccination. This TCR was recovered from an adult in good health. CDR3 bases: TGTGCCAGCAGGGCGGGAGGGGCCCTCCTCGATGAGCAGTTCTTC. Translated, it gives CASRAGGALLDEQFF.